Below, one T cell receptor (beta chain) is given with its context. What antigen it recognizes has not been identified. The record has no base qualities; no much larger clone is one base away. V and J are truncated by 6 bases and 7 bases respectively, leaving an intervening sequence of 22 bases. The CDR3 runs 16 residues from the cysteine to the phenylalanine. The sequence is cut down to CDR3 DNA, 48 bases in frame from base 1. The germline V gene yields SGHTA for CDR1 and FQGNSA for CDR2. Libraries were constructed by RT-PCR. The reads were generated on an Illumina HiSeq 2500. In-frame beta chains were kept once TCRdb had trimmed the public reads at Q25 with fastp and called clones with MiXCR. All rows with the same CDR3 protein become a single entry with the most common DNA and genes. The sample table holds approximately 160,000 distinct CDR3 sequences, of which approximately 11% were seen once. Of the sample, about 40% falls within the top ten clones.

This sample is drawn from a study of response to subunit inactivated influenza vaccine (dated by TCRdb to between 2017 and 2018). The study in broad terms: The study used deep quantitative T cell receptor repertoire profiling to track responses to a trivalent subunit inactivated influenza vaccine. Overall results and qualifications from the work: The authors suggested that each seasonal influenza vaccination may recruit only a limited number of new T cells.

The material was CD8+ T cells sorted from PBMCs, obtained less than 25 months after vaccination. The rearrangement joined TRBV7-2 to TRBJ2-1; the D gene assignment is perhaps TRBD1 or TRBD2, with each matching 6 bases. The TCR was taken from a man between 50 and 69 years old who received an inactivated influenza vaccine. Donor details come from another sample of the same person, matched by shared clones. The CDR3 is CASSTSVGGNWNEQFF. The DNA reads TGTGCCAGCAGTACCTCCGTGGGGGGCAATTGGAATGAGCAGTTCTTC.